A single sample gave rise to the 21 T cell receptor beta chains below, sequenced in a study of human T cells and chemical hapten exposure. Via MiXCR, TCRdb re-called the RACE reads, giving one row per CDR3 protein. Of 300,000 to 400,000 distinct CDR3 sequences in the sample, approximately 6.3% were seen once. As to time point: patch test 1, 2 weeks after DPC sensitization. As for treatment: therapeutic diphenylcyclopropenone sensitization with weekly scalp DPC. Here the sequenced sample was whole blood, taken in connection with sensitization to the hapten diphenylcyclopropenone (DPC). Every receptor here comes from a young woman with alopecia areata. Some clones in this sample may be carry-over from other donors' samples.

This chain uses TRBV6-6 with TRBJ1-1; no clear D gene. This CDR3 is built from 15 residues. Germline V gives CDR1 MNHNY, CDR2 SVGAGI (reference sequence). The germline V and J ends were trimmed by 2 bases and 5 bases, with 15 bases remaining between them. The CDR3 here is CASSYVFGDGTEAFF. The CDR3 DNA reads as TGTGCCAGCAGTTACGTATTCGGAGACGGAACTGAAGCTTTCTTT.

This clonotype came up a few times. The chain is built from TRBV6-5 and TRBJ2-1; no clear D gene. The CDR3 sequence is 13 residues long. Germline CDR1 reads MNHEY; CDR2 reads SVGAGI. V lost 2 bases and J lost 5, with 7 bases in between. The CDR3 here is CASSYTTDNEQFF. The CDR3 DNA is TGTGCCAGCAGTTACACGACGGACAATGAGCAGTTCTTC.

With respect to this clonotype: One end of the junction varies from germline; a read error may be responsible. V gene TRBV20-1 combines with J gene TRBJ2-3; D may be TRBD1 (6 bases). Germline-derived CDR1 and CDR2 are DFQATT and SNEGSKA (reference sequence). The CDR3 covers 12 residues. The CDR3 bases are TGCAGTGCTAGGATACGCCGGGACACGCCGTATTTT. Translated: CSARIRRDTPYF.

A few counts support this clonotype. CDR3: CASRQIYSTDTQYF. CDR3 bases: TGTGCCAGCAGACAGATTTACAGCACAGATACGCAGTATTTT. The chain couples TRBV28 to TRBJ2-3; no clear D gene. Germline V lookup: CDR1 MDHEN, CDR2 SYDVKM. The CDR3 is made up of 14 amino acids. The germline V and J ends were trimmed by 6 bases and 0 bases, with 10 bases remaining between them.

The chain links TRBV20-1 to TRBJ2-7; 8 bases are a match to TRBD2. The CDR3 extends over 15 amino acids. J lost 0 bases, V lost 6 bases, and 10 bases had no gene match. Germline V gene sequence: CDR1 DFQATT, CDR2 SNEGSKA (reference sequence). CDR3 in amino acids: CSATLSLAASYEQYF. The CDR3 nucleotides read TGCAGTGCCACCCTCTCACTAGCGGCCTCCTACGAGCAGTACTTC.

This clonotype was observed at least ten times. This chain links TRBV7-9 with TRBJ2-6; D is unclear. The CDR3 is 15 residues long. Per germline, CDR1 SEHNR and CDR2 FQNEAQ (reference sequence). V was cut by 1 base and J by 2 bases, with 6 bases left in between. DNA of the CDR3: TGTGCCAGCAGCTTAGTTGGGGCTGGGGCCAACGTCCTGACTTTC. Translating gives CASSLVGAGANVLTF.

On this clonotype: A much more abundant neighbour one base away suggests this may be a read error. The V call is TRBV28, the J call TRBJ1-1; 8 positions match TRBD1. The CDR3 runs to 15 residues. Germline V gene data show CDR1 as MDHEN and CDR2 as SYDVKM. The chain's CDR3 is CASPSPGGRNTETFF. The DNA for the CDR3 is TGTGCCAGCCCTAGCCCAGGGGGCAGGAACACTGAAACTTTCTTT.

On this clonotype: A much larger clonotype is one base distant, so this may be a read error. This rearrangement joins TRBV7-9 to TRBJ1-4; no clear D. Germline loops: CDR1 SEHNR, CDR2 FQNEAQ (reference sequence). This CDR3 is built from 11 residues. The V and J ends lost 4 bases and 6 bases respectively, with 3 bases between them. Here the CDR3 DNA reads TGTGCCAGCAGCTCTTATGAAAAACTGTTTTTT. It yields the protein CASSSYEKLFF.

This clonotype was counted ten times or more. J is TRBJ2-7 and V is TRBV29-1, with no clear D. The CDR3 consists of 12 residues. CDR1 SQVTM and CDR2 ANQGSEA come from the germline V gene. V was pared by 4 bases and J by 6 bases, with 13 bases between. For the CDR3, the DNA is TGCAGCGTTGCCGAAACGCGGTCCGAGCAGTACTTC. Protein sequence: CSVAETRSEQYF.

The chain uses TRBV15 and TRBJ1-5; TRBD1 matches at 9 bases. The CDR3 runs 14 residues. The V gene's germline CDR1 is LNHNV and CDR2 YYDKDF (reference sequence). The V segment lost 4 bases and the J segment 10 bases; nucleotides outside the gene matches: 8. The CDR3 sequence: CATSTAGTGRPQHF. As DNA, the CDR3 is TGTGCCACCAGCACCGCCGGGACAGGGCGACCCCAGCATTTT.

This clonotype was recorded at least ten times. The chain carries TRBV28 and TRBJ2-3; TRBD1 or TRBD2 may be the D gene (5 bases each). The CDR3 sequence is 14 residues long. V shed 8 bases and J shed 4 bases, with 16 bases lying between them. CDR1 is MDHEN and CDR2 is SYDVKM in the germline V gene. The CDR3 loop is CASQTGTRSDTQYF. CDR3 sequence (DNA): TGTGCCAGCCAGACCGGGACCAGATCAGATACGCAGTATTTT.

This chain joins TRBV10-3 and TRBJ2-7; the D gene could be TRBD1 or TRBD2 (5 bases each). This CDR3 is 12 amino acids long. V lost 11 bases to trimming and J lost 5 bases, with 16 bases between them. Germline lookup yields CDR1 ENHRY and CDR2 SYGVKD. CDR3 protein: CAVRGPSNEQYF. CDR3 in DNA: TGTGCCGTGAGGGGCCCTAGCAACGAGCAGTACTTC.

In its sample, this clonotype was seen many times. CDR3 in amino acids: CASSGTGGSDKADTQYF. CDR3 DNA sequence: TGTGCCAGCAGTGGAACCGGGGGTTCGGATAAGGCAGATACGCAGTATTTT. The V call is TRBV12-3 or TRBV12-4, the J call TRBJ2-3; D is perhaps TRBD2 (6 bases). Deletions cut 5 bases from V and 4 bases from J, with 22 bases between. The CDR3 covers 17 residues.

This clonotype was seen only a few times. CDR3 DNA: TGTGCCAGCAGTCTAAGCCACAGGGCTGAAAAACTGTTTTTT. This gives the protein CASSLSHRAEKLFF. This sequence joins TRBV12-3 or TRBV12-4 and TRBJ1-4; a possible D gene is TRBD1 (6 bases). Trimming left V 5 bases short and J 7 bases short, with 14 bases between. The CDR3 is made up of 14 amino acids.

This clonotype was counted only a few times. This chain uses TRBV25-1 with TRBJ2-3, with 10 bases matching TRBD2. The CDR3 has 18 amino acids. The V and J ends lost 3 bases and 3 bases, in that order; junction bases with no gene match: 12. Germline CDR1 MGHDK, CDR2 SYGVNS. The CDR3 is CASSDRASGGLRTDTQYF. The CDR3 bases are TGTGCCAGCAGTGATCGGGCTAGCGGGGGACTCCGTACAGATACGCAGTATTTT.

The table lists this clonotype with many counts. The rearrangement links TRBV7-9 to TRBJ2-2; 9 nucleotides match TRBD2. CDR1 and CDR2 (germline): SEHNR, FQNEAQ (reference sequence). V lost 5 bases and J lost 7; bases outside the gene matches: 8. The CDR3 sequence is 15 residues long. The CDR3 DNA is TGTGCCAGCAGCGTACCGGGACTAGCCCACGGGGAGCTGTTTTTT. Residues: CASSVPGLAHGELFF.

This clonotype was observed many times. The V and J genes are TRBV9 and TRBJ2-2, with TRBD1 matching over 7 bases. Germline assignment: CDR1 SGDLS and CDR2 YYNGEE. This CDR3 comprises 16 residues. The J segment lost 4 bases and the V segment lost 3 bases, leaving 9 bases of the junction unmatched. The CDR3 protein is CASSARTGLSTGELFF. DNA of the CDR3: TGTGCCAGCAGCGCCCGGACAGGTCTGTCCACCGGGGAGCTGTTTTTT.

This clonotype was counted ten times or more. The chain joins TRBV6-5 to TRBJ2-7; tentatively, D is TRBD1 or TRBD2 (7 bases each). Germline V gene lookup returns CDR1 MNHEY and CDR2 SVGAGI. The CDR3 has 15 residues. Between the trimmed V and J ends, which lost 6 bases and 3 bases, there was a span of 18 bases. For the CDR3, the DNA is TGTGCCAGCAGCCCCGACAGGGCGGGGGTCTACGAGCAGTACTTC. As protein: CASSPDRAGVYEQYF.

The chain couples TRBV7-8 to TRBJ2-3; 9 bases map to TRBD2. J lost 3 bases, V lost 0 bases, and 13 bases had no gene match. The germline V gene has CDR1 SGHVS and CDR2 FQNEAQ. The CDR3 extends over 19 amino acids. CDR3: CASSLAPSGGFSRTDTQYF. CDR3 sequence (DNA): TGTGCCAGCAGCTTAGCGCCGAGCGGGGGGTTTTCACGGACAGATACGCAGTATTTT.

This clonotype was picked up a small number of times. This rearrangement joins TRBV12-3 or TRBV12-4 to TRBJ2-3, with D unclear. This CDR3 region has 11 residues. The V gene lost 5 bases and the J gene lost 7 bases, with 7 bases spanning the gap. CDR3 residues: CASSPEYTQYF. As DNA, the CDR3 is TGTGCCAGCAGTCCGGAGTATACGCAGTATTTT.

This clonotype was detected a few times. V and J are TRBV5-4 and TRBJ2-3; no clear D. CDR3 length: 14 residues. V dropped 2 bases and J dropped 2 bases, with 9 bases sitting between them. Germline V gives CDR1 SGHNT, CDR2 YYREEE (reference sequence). CDR3 nucleotides: TGTGCCAGCAGCTTAGGGATAACCACAGATACGCAGTATTTT. It encodes CASSLGITTDTQYF.